Included here is one T cell receptor (beta chain) sequence, with context. Its antigen specificity is not known. Base qualities are not recorded, but no much larger clone differs from it by a single base. Donors were healthy HIV-negative adults with no recently reported acute infections or vaccinations. Every donor was a Caucasian adult living in Nashville, Tennessee, USA. CD4+ T cells were enriched through magnetic negative selection, after which naive cells were positively selected on CD45RA and the remaining negative fraction served as the memory subset. After blood collection by leukapheresis, PBMCs were isolated using Ficoll-Histopaque density gradient centrifugation and then cryopreserved in the vapor phase of liquid nitrogen. Purity and quantity of every magnetically sorted T cell population were checked by analytical flow cytometry. From each sorted fraction, genomic DNA was isolated and quantified by UV absorbance on a Nanodrop 2000c.

Using the deep immunoSEQ assay, multiplex PCR amplified TCR CDR3 regions from genomic DNA. Extracted genomic DNA from each cell subset was spread evenly across all wells of several immunoSEQ 96-well plates, with each plate serving as a replicate. For sorted subsets, around 200 ng genomic DNA, equal to tens of thousands of T cell genomes, was loaded into each replicate PCR. Purified libraries were quantified with a Qubit 3.0 fluorometer, sized on a Bioanalyzer 2100, and re-quantified with the KAPA Library Quantification kit. Every immunoSEQ 96-well plate was sequenced on a dedicated single-read 150-cycle Illumina NextSeq 550 flow cell. Per the original workflow: Because only junctional sequences without quality scores were contained in the immunoSEQ output, filtering matching that applied to full-length reads could not be performed. Sequences were annotated with PyIR, a Python wrapper for IgBLAST v1.9, using IMGT germline references to assign V/J genes and CDR3. Reads were filtered out if the reads had weak V/J assignments (E-value above 1e-6), no CDR3, stop codons, out-of-frame junctions, or ambiguous translated residues. V3J clonotypes were defined as sequences sharing the same inferred V gene, J gene, and CDR3 amino acid sequence. Percentage overlap between repertoires was calculated by dividing the number of shared unique clonotypes by the size of the smaller repertoire. Richness of each repertoire was evaluated using RTK rarefaction, the Chao1 estimator, and Recon v2.1 estimates of unobserved clonotypes. For all TCRbeta clonotypes obtained by the gDNA method from several donors, generation probabilities were computed with OLGA. The source is immuneACCESS, and TCRdb retained only in-frame sequences with V and J called. Part of the clones is not carried over; for the studies checked, unresolved V genes explain less than half of this, and the remainder is unexplained. Clone size and V and J calls were adopted from that table, with D and trimming inferred from the DNA. This sample has about 2.4 million clones in its table, and roughly 92% of those were observed once. Over 0.12% of the sample is taken by the ten largest.

This record comes from a study of shared clonotypes between healthy human individuals (dated by TCRdb to the early 2020s). Background for the entire study: A couple of women and three men aged 18 to 49 years were included in the cohort. Per donor, three plates each were used for CD4 naive and CD4 memory, two for CD8 naive, and one for CD8 memory. The study deeply sequenced blood TCR repertoires of five healthy adults to estimate repertoire size and the extent of clonotype sharing between individuals. Different laboratories and diverse techniques were used to prepare libraries and sequence TCR repertoires, to increase sequencing depth and limit assay-specific biases. Leukapheresis yielded between about 0.9 and 9.5 billion PBMCs per donor. The investigation overall reported the following: Based on pairwise subsampling, the degree of clonotype sharing among donors was expected to be affected by sequencing depth. The small number of donors limited the genetic and exposure-history diversity represented. Naive subsets generally had larger estimated clonotype richness than memory subsets. Sharing across four donors was observed for about 5% of naive CD4, under 4% of naive CD8, about 2.5% of memory CD4, and about 0.39% of memory CD8 clonotypes. Clonotypes shared by all four sorted-subset donors showed higher generation probabilities than non-shared clonotypes. Incomplete sequencing was indicated by rarefaction of sorted-subset datasets, despite the large sequencing depth. Sampling was restricted to blood, and TCR repertoires in tissues likely differ from the TCR repertoires found in blood.

Including the terminal cysteine and phenylalanine, the CDR3 comprises 13 residues. The entry retains the CDR3 DNA only, 39 bases that are in frame from base 1. CDR1 and CDR2 are drawn from the germline V gene: MGHRA, YSYEKL. The germline ends are 11 bases apart after V is trimmed by 4 bases and J by 7 bases. The sample comprised naive CD4+ T cells sorted from blood. Interpreted using the paper, the cell subset or site label stands for: CD45RA+ positively selected. This clonotype was obtained from a man aged 18 to 30 in good health. The rearranged chain carries TRBV4-1 and TRBJ1-5; too little of a D gene remains to name it. The CDR3 loop reads CASSPGPRQPQHF. In nucleotides, the sequence is TGCGCCAGCAGCCCCGGGCCTCGACAGCCCCAGCATTTT.